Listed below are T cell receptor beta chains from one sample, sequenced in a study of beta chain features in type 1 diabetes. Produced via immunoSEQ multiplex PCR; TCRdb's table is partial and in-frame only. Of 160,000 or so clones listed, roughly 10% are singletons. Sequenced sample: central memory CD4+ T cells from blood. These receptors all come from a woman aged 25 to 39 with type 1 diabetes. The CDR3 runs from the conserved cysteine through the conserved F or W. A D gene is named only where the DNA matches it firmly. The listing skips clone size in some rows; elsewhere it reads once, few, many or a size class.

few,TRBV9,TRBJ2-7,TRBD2,TGTGCCAGCAGCGTAGGACTAGCCGGGCCCTACGAGCAGTACTTC,CASSVGLAGPYEQYF
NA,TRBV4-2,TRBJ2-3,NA,TGTGCCAGCAGCCAAGGGGCCGGGACTCCGAAGGGGGATACGCAGTATTTT,CASSQGAGTPKGDTQYF
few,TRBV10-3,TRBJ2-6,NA,TGTGCCATCAGTTTCGGTAACTCTGGGGCCAACGTCCTGACTTTC,CAISFGNSGANVLTF
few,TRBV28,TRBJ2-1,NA,TGTGCCAGTCACTCCCTAAGGGGCGGGGTTGAGCAGTTCTTC,CASHSLRGGVEQFF
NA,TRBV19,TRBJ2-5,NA,TGTGCCAGTACCCCACAGGGCAGCGAGACCCAGTACTTC,CASTPQGSETQYF
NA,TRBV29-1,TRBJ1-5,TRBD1,TGCAGCGCTATACAGGGGGCGAGCAATCAGCCCCAGCATTTT,CSAIQGASNQPQHF
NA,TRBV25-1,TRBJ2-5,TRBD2,TGTGCCAGCAGTGAATTCCGCGGGAGGGCCGGGGAGACCCAGTACTTC,CASSEFRGRAGETQYF
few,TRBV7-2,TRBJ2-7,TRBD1,TGTGCCAGCAGCGCCGGGACAGGAAGCCACGAGCAGTACTTC,CASSAGTGSHEQYF
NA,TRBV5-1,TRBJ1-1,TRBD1,TGCGCCAGCAGCCAACAGACAGGGATGAGTGAAGCTTTCTTT,CASSQQTGMSEAFF
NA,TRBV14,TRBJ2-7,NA,TGTGCCAGCAGCCAAGTTGGGGAGCTCTACGAGCAGTACTTC,CASSQVGELYEQYF